This T cell receptor beta chain was recorded in a study of vaccination and CD4 T cells after COVID-19. About the research overall: Overlapping spike peptides of SARS-CoV-2, HCoV-NL63, HCoV-OC43 and HCoV-229E were used, and cells were stimulated with them. Either a CEFX pool, an HIV-1 Nef pool, or no peptide was added to control cultures. Whole-study results and caveats: Convalescent patients' clones that were vaccine-specific were spike mono-reactive in 304 of 307 cases.

Stated treatment: approximately 9-day PBMC culture with coronavirus spike peptide pools or control peptides (ViraFEST assay). J lost 0 bases, V lost 3 bases, and 4 bases had no gene match. Germline assignment: CDR1 DFQATT and CDR2 SNEGSKA (reference sequence). This CDR3 region has 15 residues. To note about this clonotype: Its antigen is not known.

Sequencing of the DNA from cultured CD4+ T cells was carried out with the Oncomine TCR Beta short-read assay. One entry per CDR3 protein results from TCRdb running MiXCR on the PCR reads. The sample lists around 10,000 distinct CDR3 sequences; approximately 20% were seen once. The sample here was CD4+ T cells from blood, cultured in vitro, taken after SARS-CoV-2 vaccination. The rearrangement links TRBV20-1 to TRBJ2-2, with TRBD2 identical over 7 bases. This TCR came from a human donor who had recovered from COVID-19. The CDR3 DNA sequence: TGCAGTGCTAGCGTGGGAGGGGCGAACACCGGGGAGCTGTTTTTT. As protein: CSASVGGANTGELFF.